The 27 T cell receptor beta chains below all came from one sample that was sequenced in a study of cytomegalovirus exposure and HLA in healthy donors. 60 Vbeta and 13 Jbeta primers were used in PCR. The data were produced by immunoSEQ multiplex PCR, yet TCRdb's version contains in-frame clones alone and is incomplete. The table lists 60,000 to 90,000 clones. The source material was PBMCs. The receptors here all came from a woman aged 40 to 50 in good health and CMV-seropositive.

This chain joins TRBV19 and TRBJ1-2, with a tentative D call TRBD1 (6 bases). Trimming removed 4 bases from V and 3 bases from J, with 12 bases in between. CDR3 length: 14 amino acids. Germline V gives CDR1 LNHDA, CDR2 SQIVND (reference sequence). This CDR3 reads CASSSPRGDYGYTF. CDR3 coding DNA: TGTGCCAGTAGTAGCCCCAGGGGAGACTATGGCTACACCTTC. The entire variable domain, with the rest obtained from reference TRBV19 and TRBJ1-2, is as follows: DGGITQSPKYLFRKEGQNVTLSCEQNLNHDAMYWYRQDPGQGLRLIYYSQIVNDFQKGDIAEGYSVSREKKESFPLTVTSAQKNPTAFYLCASSSPRGDYGYTFGSGTRLTVV.

The V and J genes are TRBV5-1 and TRBJ2-5, with D uncertain. The closer fit of TRBJ2-7 to the DNA end suggests the J call may be wrong. Germline V gene sequence: CDR1 SGHRS, CDR2 YFSETQ. This CDR3 is built from 16 residues. The CDR3 DNA sequence: TGCGCCAGCAGCTTGGCCCAAGACTGGCGCTCCTACGAGCAGTACTTC. Translated, it gives CASSLAQDWRSYEQYF.

The genes are TRBV7-8 and TRBJ2-7; TRBD2 aligns across 8 bases. V lost 3 bases to trimming and J lost 3 bases; unmatched junction nucleotides: 4. Per germline, CDR1 SGHVS and CDR2 FQNEAQ. The CDR3 is 14 amino acids. CDR3 residues: CASSFTSGLYEQYF. CDR3 DNA: TGTGCCAGCAGCTTCACTAGCGGCCTCTACGAGCAGTACTTC.

This rearrangement joins TRBV19 to TRBJ1-5; possible D gene TRBD1, 6 bases. Trimming took off 7 bases at V and 2 bases at J, with 15 bases between the two ends. The germline CDR1 and CDR2 sequences are LNHDA and SQIVND (reference sequence). This CDR3 comprises 15 residues. The CDR3 sequence is CASMSQGLGNQPQHF. The CDR3 DNA follows: TGTGCCAGTATGTCGCAGGGGTTAGGCAATCAGCCCCAGCATTTT.

The chain couples TRBV5-4 to TRBJ2-3, with D maybe TRBD2 (7 bases). This CDR3 region has 16 residues. V was shortened by 0 bases and J by 0 bases, with 11 bases between the two germline ends. Germline V gene data show CDR1 as SGHNT and CDR2 as YYREEE (reference sequence). The CDR3, as DNA: TGTGCCAGCAGCTTGGAAGGCGGGGGCAGCACAGATACGCAGTATTTT. Protein: CASSLEGGGSTDTQYF.

The chain employs TRBV19 and TRBJ2-7; D may be TRBD1 (7 bases). The V gene lost 5 bases and the J gene lost 6 bases, with 14 bases spanning the gap. CDR3 length: 13 residues. CDR1 and CDR2 (germline): LNHDA, SQIVND (reference sequence). CDR3 sequence (DNA): TGTGCCAGTAGTTCAGGGGGGAGAAGCGAGCAGTACTTC. Translating gives CASSSGGRSEQYF.

The V call is TRBV7-9, the J call TRBJ1-2; perhaps TRBD1 as D (6 bases). The CDR3 totals 14 residues. CDR1 and CDR2 (germline): SEHNR, FQNEAQ (reference sequence). V was cut by 7 bases and J by 1 base, with 13 bases left in between. The CDR3 coding sequence is TGTGCCAGCACCCCAAAGGGGGTTAACTATGGCTACACCTTC. Translating it yields CASTPKGVNYGYTF.

The rearrangement links TRBV7-2 to TRBJ1-2; D possibly corresponds to TRBD1 (5 bases). The V gene lost 1 base and the J gene lost 2 bases, with 14 bases spanning the gap. The CDR3 contains 16 residues. The germline V gene has CDR1 SGHTA and CDR2 FQGNSA. The CDR3 loop is CASSLVFGQGNYGYTF. Written as DNA, the CDR3 is TGTGCCAGCAGCTTAGTGTTCGGGCAGGGCAACTATGGCTACACCTTC.

The rearrangement joins TRBV10-3 to TRBJ1-1; 7 bases agree with TRBD1. This CDR3 region has 12 residues. CDR1 is ENHRY and CDR2 is SYGVKD in the germline V gene. J was trimmed by 7 bases and V by 3 bases; bases with no gene match: 2. CDR3 in DNA: TGTGCCATCAGTGATTGGGACAGTGAAGCTTTCTTT. Translation: CAISDWDSEAFF.

The chain joins TRBV2 to TRBJ2-1, with 7 bases lining up with TRBD2. The germline V gene has CDR1 SNHLY and CDR2 FYNNEI. The V gene end was trimmed by 2 bases and the J gene end by 8 bases; junction bases not matched to a gene: 12. The CDR3 spans 16 residues. CDR3 region: CASSEYGGGAWDEQFF. The DNA for the CDR3 is TGTGCCAGCAGTGAATACGGGGGAGGGGCCTGGGATGAGCAGTTCTTC.

The chain joins TRBV11-3 to TRBJ2-3, with D tentatively TRBD1 (6 bases). Trimming took 5 bases from V and 2 from J, leaving 20 bases between them. The CDR3 is 17 residues long. The V gene's germline CDR1 is SGHNT and CDR2 YENEEA. For the CDR3, the DNA is TGTGCCAGCAGCGGCCAGGGGCAATCAGGGTACACAGATACGCAGTATTTT. Translation gives CASSGQGQSGYTDTQYF.

The J gene is TRBJ2-7, the V gene TRBV6-1, with TRBD2 as a possible D gene (6 bases). The CDR3 sequence is 14 residues long. Germline CDR1 MNHNS, CDR2 SASEGT. The germline V and J ends were trimmed by 0 bases and 3 bases, with 9 bases remaining between them. The CDR3 sequence: CASSEAGSIYEQYF. The CDR3 DNA sequence: TGTGCCAGCAGTGAAGCCGGGAGCATCTACGAGCAGTACTTC.

J is TRBJ1-5 and V is TRBV7-6; TRBD1 might be the D (5 bases). CDR3 length: 16 residues. V lost 11 bases, J lost 6 bases, and 26 bases lay in between. CDR1 and CDR2 from the germline V gene are SGHVS and FNYEAQ. The CDR3 reads CAPCVSGRVDFQPQHF. CDR3 DNA: TGTGCCCCCTGTGTTTCCGGCAGGGTCGATTTTCAGCCCCAGCATTTT.

The chain couples TRBV4-2 to TRBJ2-3, with D unresolved. Germline CDR1 and CDR2: LGHNA and YNFKEQ. CDR3 size: 16 residues. Trimming left V 0 bases short and J 2 bases short, with 12 bases between. The CDR3 loop reads CASSQDGDSDTDTQYF. Written as DNA, the CDR3 is TGTGCCAGCAGCCAAGACGGCGACTCCGACACAGATACGCAGTATTTT.

This chain joins TRBV19 and TRBJ1-2; D call uncertain. Germline loops: CDR1 LNHDA, CDR2 SQIVND (reference sequence). Trimming left V 0 bases short and J 7 bases short, with 15 bases between. The CDR3 loop spans 15 amino acids. The CDR3 here is CASSIDLYGRGGYTF. For the CDR3, the DNA is TGTGCCAGTAGTATAGATCTTTACGGACGGGGTGGCTACACCTTC.

This chain joins TRBV30 and TRBJ1-5; a weak D match, TRBD1 (5 bases). The V end was cut by 3 bases, the J end by 2 bases, with 17 bases between. The CDR3 is 16 residues long. In germline, CDR1 is GTSNPN, CDR2 SVGIG (reference sequence). In DNA form, the CDR3 reads TGTGCCTGGAGGTGGGAGGGGTTTGGTCGCAATCAGCCCCAGCATTTT. Encoded protein: CAWRWEGFGRNQPQHF.

This chain links TRBV11-2 with TRBJ1-2, with D possibly being TRBD1 (5 bases). The CDR3 consists of 17 residues. V was shortened by 0 bases and J by 2 bases, with 16 bases between the two germline ends. In germline, CDR1 is SGHAT, CDR2 FQNNGV. CDR3 loop: CASSLDLGARLNYGYTF. In nucleotides, the CDR3 is TGTGCCAGCAGCTTAGATCTTGGGGCCAGGTTAAACTATGGCTACACCTTC. Full variable domain (missing parts from reference TRBV11-2 and TRBJ1-2): EAGVAQSPRYKIIEKRQSVAFWCNPISGHATLYWYQQILGQGPKLLIQFQNNGVVDDSQLPKDRFSAERLKGVDSTLKIQPAKLEDSAVYLCASSLDLGARLNYGYTFGSGTRLTVV.

The chain couples TRBV6-6 to TRBJ1-3, with 8 bases matching TRBD1. The V and J ends lost 4 bases and 1 base, in that order; junction bases with no gene match: 3. This CDR3 has 15 amino acids. Germline CDR1 is MNHNY and CDR2 is SVGAGI (reference sequence). CDR3 protein: CASSLDRGSGNTIYF. CDR3 DNA sequence: TGTGCCAGCAGTTTAGACAGGGGATCTGGAAACACCATATATTTT.

The genes are TRBV23-1 and TRBJ2-2, with D perhaps matching TRBD2 (6 bases). TRBV23-1 is placed among ORFs of uncertain function. Trimming left V 8 bases short and J 5 bases short, with 18 bases between. The CDR3 extends over 15 amino acids. The CDR3 reads CASRPGEGSTGELFF. In DNA, the CDR3 is TGCGCCAGCCGCCCGGGAGAGGGAAGTACCGGGGAGCTGTTTTTT.

The chain couples TRBV7-2 to TRBJ1-5; 7 bases align to TRBD1. CDR3 length: 17 amino acids. Germline CDR1 reads SGHTA; CDR2 reads FQGNSA. Unmatched junction bases numbered 16, after V lost 5 bases and J lost 6 bases. Here the CDR3 reads CASSPYGTARLFQPQHF. The CDR3 nucleotides read TGTGCCAGCAGCCCATATGGGACAGCCCGACTCTTTCAGCCCCAGCATTTT.

The chain joins TRBV5-1 to TRBJ2-5, with TRBD1 matching 8 bases. Losses at the gene ends were 5 bases for V and 1 base for J; bases not matched to a gene: 16. This CDR3 has 18 residues. The germline CDR1 and CDR2 sequences are SGHRS and YFSETQ. The CDR3 region has the DNA TGCGCCAGCAGAAATGACCCACAGGGGGAGAGGACCCAAGAGACCCAGTACTTC. It yields the protein CASRNDPQGERTQETQYF.

This chain uses TRBV10-3 with TRBJ1-2; D remains ambiguous. Trimming stripped 0 bases from V and 6 bases from J, with 8 bases between. This CDR3 has 13 amino acids. Germline V gene sequence: CDR1 ENHRY, CDR2 SYGVKD. CDR3 residues: CAISESTPNGYTF. The DNA of the CDR3 is TGTGCCATCAGTGAGTCGACACCAAATGGCTACACCTTC.

V is TRBV7-9 and J is TRBJ2-3; D is ambiguous. The V and J ends lost 3 bases and 0 bases respectively, with 4 bases between them. Germline CDR1 SEHNR, CDR2 FQNEAQ (reference sequence). This CDR3 is 13 amino acids long. CDR3 in amino acids: CASSLGSTDTQYF. CDR3 nucleotide sequence: TGTGCCAGCAGCTTGGGCAGCACAGATACGCAGTATTTT.

The V call is TRBV25-1, the J call TRBJ1-2; a possible D gene is TRBD1 (5 bases). V was trimmed by 3 bases and J by 3 bases, leaving 8 bases between them. CDR3 size: 13 residues. Germline CDR1 MGHDK, CDR2 SYGVNS. The CDR3 DNA sequence: TGTGCCAGCAGTGAGGCAGGGTACTATGGCTACACCTTC. Amino acids: CASSEAGYYGYTF.

V usage is TRBV5-5 and J usage is TRBJ1-5, with 11 bases that match TRBD1. The trim removed 0 bases at V and 2 bases at J, leaving 4 bases unmatched. Germline CDR1 reads SGHKS; CDR2 reads YYEKEE (reference sequence). The CDR3 spans 17 residues. CDR3 residues: CASSLAGTGGGNQPQHF. The CDR3 DNA follows: TGTGCCAGCAGCTTGGCAGGGACAGGGGGAGGCAATCAGCCCCAGCATTTT. The entire variable domain, with the rest obtained from reference TRBV5-5 and TRBJ1-5, is as follows: DAGVTQSPTHLIKTRGQQVTLRCSPISGHKSVSWYQQVLGQGPQFIFQYYEKEERGRGNFPDRFSARQFPNYSSELNVNALLLGDSALYLCASSLAGTGGGNQPQHFGDGTRLSIL.

The chain recombines TRBV28 with TRBJ2-7; D not certain. The CDR3 is 11 residues long. CDR1 MDHEN and CDR2 SYDVKM come from the germline V gene. V was clipped by 4 bases and J by 4 bases, with 5 bases between them. The CDR3 nucleotides are TGTGCCAGCAGTTCAGCGTACGAGCAGTACTTC. Residues: CASSSAYEQYF.

The chain recombines TRBV27 with TRBJ2-1; 10 bases are a match to TRBD2. Trimming took 3 bases from V and 10 from J; bases not matched to a gene: 12. Germline-derived CDR1 and CDR2 are MNHEY and SMNVEV (reference sequence). This CDR3 is built from 16 residues. The CDR3 sequence: CASSFRPSGGVGEQFF. The CDR3 nucleotides are TGTGCCAGCAGTTTCCGACCCAGCGGGGGGGTCGGGGAGCAGTTCTTC.